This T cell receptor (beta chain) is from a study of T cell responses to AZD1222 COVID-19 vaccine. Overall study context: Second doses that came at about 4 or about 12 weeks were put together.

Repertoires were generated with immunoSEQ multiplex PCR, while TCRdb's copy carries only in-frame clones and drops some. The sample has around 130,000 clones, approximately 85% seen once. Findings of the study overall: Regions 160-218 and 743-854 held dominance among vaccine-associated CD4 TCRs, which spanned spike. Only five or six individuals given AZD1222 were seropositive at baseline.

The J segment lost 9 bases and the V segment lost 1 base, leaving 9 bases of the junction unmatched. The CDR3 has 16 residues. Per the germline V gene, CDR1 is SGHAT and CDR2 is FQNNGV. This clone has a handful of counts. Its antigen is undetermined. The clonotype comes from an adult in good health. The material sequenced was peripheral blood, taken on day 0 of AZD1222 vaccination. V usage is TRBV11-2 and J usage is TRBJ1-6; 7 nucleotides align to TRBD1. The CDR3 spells CASSLGGQTLGSPLHF. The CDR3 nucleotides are TGTGCCAGCAGCTTAGGGGGACAGACCCTCGGTTCACCCCTCCACTTT.